One and the same sample provided the 22 T cell receptor beta chains below, sequenced in a study of technical replicates of blood from a few donors. Sequenced by immunoSEQ multiplex PCR; TCRdb stores in-frame clones only, minus some. The sample contains roughly 80,000 clones, 90% to 95% of which appear only once. Specimen: T cells isolated from PBMCs. The origin of the receptors is a human donor in good health.

V gene TRBV11-2 combines with J gene TRBJ2-2; 10 bases match TRBD1. In germline, CDR1 is SGHAT, CDR2 FQNNGV. V lost 5 bases to trimming and J lost 13 bases; unmatched junction nucleotides: 10. CDR3 length: 14 residues. CDR3 protein: CASSTDRTGGGLFF. CDR3 coding DNA: TGTGCCAGCAGCACCGATCGGACAGGGGGTGGGCTGTTTTTT.

The CDR3 loop is CASRKQGPSNQPQHF. The CDR3 DNA sequence: TGTGCCAGCAGGAAACAGGGCCCTAGCAATCAGCCCCAGCATTTT. This chain joins TRBV6-5 and TRBJ1-5; possible D gene TRBD1, 6 bases. The CDR3 contains 15 residues. The V end lost 6 bases, the J end lost 0 bases, and 12 bases lay between the germline ends. CDR1 and CDR2 (germline): MNHEY, SVGAGI.

The V and J genes are TRBV13 and TRBJ2-3, with TRBD2 matching over 7 bases. The V segment lost 5 bases and the J segment 5 bases; nucleotides outside the gene matches: 4. Germline CDR1 PRHDT, CDR2 FYEKMQ (reference sequence). This CDR3 comprises 13 residues. Written as DNA, the CDR3 is TGTGCCAGCAGCCCGGTAGCGGGAGATACGCAGTATTTT. Residues: CASSPVAGDTQYF.

The J gene is TRBJ2-2, the V gene TRBV7-2; 12 bases are shared with TRBD2. With 3 bases clipped from V and 8 bases from J, the junction kept 1 base outside the gene matches. The CDR3 totals 14 residues. CDR1 and CDR2 (germline): SGHTA, FQGNSA. CDR3 sequence (DNA): TGTGCCAGCAGCTTGACTAGCGGGAGTGGGGAGCTGTTTTTT. Protein sequence: CASSLTSGSGELFF.

This clone occurred once. This sample also contains other DNA sequences that code for the same CDR3. The chain carries TRBV19 and TRBJ2-7; TRBD1 matches at 9 bases. The CDR3 covers 14 residues. From germline, CDR1 is LNHDA and CDR2 SQIVND (reference sequence). V gave up 5 bases and J gave up 3 bases; unmatched junction bases: 5. The CDR3 region is CASSPGQGIYEQYF. The CDR3 nucleotides are TGTGCCAGTAGTCCGGGACAGGGAATCTACGAGCAGTACTTC.

The rearrangement links TRBV10-3 to TRBJ1-1; D gene unclear. CDR3 size: 12 residues. Trimming stripped 11 bases from V and 0 bases from J, with 10 bases between. Germline assignment: CDR1 ENHRY and CDR2 SYGVKD. The CDR3 is CAAGLMNTEAFF. The DNA for the CDR3 is TGTGCCGCCGGTCTTATGAACACTGAAGCTTTCTTT.

This chain joins TRBV4-1 and TRBJ1-5, with no clear D. With 4 bases removed from V and 6 bases from J, the gap between germline ends came to 16 bases. The CDR3 runs 15 residues. The germline CDR1 and CDR2 sequences are MGHRA and YSYEKL. CDR3 coding DNA: TGCGCCAGCAGCCCCCCTGGGTACAGTTCTCAGCCCCAGCATTTT. Amino acids: CASSPPGYSSQPQHF.

V and J are TRBV25-1 and TRBJ2-1, with D possibly being TRBD2 (5 bases). Germline CDR1 MGHDK, CDR2 SYGVNS. The CDR3 has 12 residues. Trimming took 6 bases from V and 9 from J, leaving 12 bases between them. The CDR3, as DNA: TGTGCCAGCAGCCGGACTGATCCTGAGCAGTTCTTC. This gives the protein CASSRTDPEQFF.

The gene calls are TRBV5-1 and TRBJ2-1; tentative D call: TRBD2 (6 bases). Looked up from germline, CDR1 is SGHRS and CDR2 is YFSETQ. This CDR3 contains 13 residues. Trimming pared 4 bases from V and 6 bases from J, leaving 11 bases between. CDR3 nucleotides: TGCGCCAGCAGCCGCATTAGCGGCAATGAGCAGTTCTTC. The encoded protein is CASSRISGNEQFF.

The chain uses TRBV6-1 and TRBJ1-1; perhaps TRBD1 as D (6 bases). Germline CDR1 MNHNS, CDR2 SASEGT. V lost 2 bases to trimming and J lost 0 bases, with 16 bases between them. The CDR3 spans 17 residues. The CDR3 protein is CASSEFGYRDMNTEAFF. In nucleotides, the CDR3 is TGTGCCAGCAGTGAATTTGGTTACAGGGATATGAACACTGAAGCTTTCTTT.

V and J are TRBV28 and TRBJ1-5, with D maybe TRBD1 (6 bases). This CDR3 contains 14 residues. The ends were cut back, 3 bases at V and 9 bases at J, with 15 bases in the middle. Germline CDR1 is MDHEN and CDR2 is SYDVKM. CDR3 nucleotide sequence: TGTGCCAGCAGTTTCAGGGGCGGCTTCGGGCCCCAGCATTTT. Its protein is CASSFRGGFGPQHF.

The chain recombines TRBV18 with TRBJ2-3; tentative D call: TRBD2 (5 bases). This CDR3 contains 13 residues. The germline V gene has CDR1 KGHSH and CDR2 LQKENI. Between the trimmed V and J ends, which lost 3 bases and 3 bases, there was a span of 7 bases. The CDR3 here is CASSPSGTDTQYF. CDR3 in DNA: TGTGCCAGCTCACCCTCGGGGACAGATACGCAGTATTTT. The full variable domain, completed using reference TRBV18 and TRBJ2-3, is NAGVMQNPRHLVRRRGQEARLRCSPMKGHSHVYWYRQLPEEGLKFMVYLQKENIIDESGMPKERFSAEFPKEGPSILRIQQVVRGDSAAYFCASSPSGTDTQYFGPGTRLTVL.

The rearrangement joins TRBV14 to TRBJ2-5; 7 bases fit TRBD2. Germline trimming cut 8 bases from V and 5 bases from J; bases unmatched to any gene: 8. The CDR3 extends over 13 amino acids. Germline V gene data show CDR1 as SGHDN and CDR2 as FVKESK. DNA of the CDR3: TGTGCCAGCCGTCCGGGAGGTGAGGAGACCCAGTACTTC. It encodes CASRPGGEETQYF.

This clone appeared a few times. The sample holds other DNA sequences that translate to the same CDR3. The chain has TRBV7-3 and TRBJ1-1; weak D call: TRBD1 (6 bases). The CDR3 is made up of 13 amino acids. V gave up 5 bases and J gave up 1 base, with 8 bases separating them. Germline CDR1 SGHTA, CDR2 FQGTGA. CDR3 DNA: TGTGCCAGCAGCCTGGGACAGAACACTGAAGCTTTCTTT. Translated: CASSLGQNTEAFF.

The V and J genes are TRBV7-9 and TRBJ2-7; D remains ambiguous. V shed 3 bases and J shed 0 bases, with 12 bases lying between them. The CDR3 has 15 residues. Germline V lookup: CDR1 SEHNR, CDR2 FQNEAQ (reference sequence). CDR3 DNA: TGTGCCAGCAGCTTGACACCATCCAGCTCCTACGAGCAGTACTTC. It encodes CASSLTPSSSYEQYF.

The chain combines TRBV4-1 with TRBJ2-7, with 8 bases that match TRBD2. The CDR3 totals 14 residues. The V and J ends lost 4 bases and 6 bases, in that order; junction bases with no gene match: 8. Germline lookup yields CDR1 MGHRA and CDR2 YSYEKL. CDR3 loop: CASSRSGSVVEQYF. The CDR3 DNA follows: TGCGCCAGCAGCCGAAGCGGGAGCGTGGTCGAGCAGTACTTC.

The count of this clone is one. The J gene is TRBJ2-7, the V gene TRBV7-8; 9 bases fit TRBD1. Germline V gene data show CDR1 as SGHVS and CDR2 as FQNEAQ. This CDR3 is 16 amino acids long. J was trimmed by 7 bases and V by 1 base; bases with no gene match: 11. CDR3 DNA sequence: TGTGCCAGCAGCTTAGGGCCGGGACAGGGTCCAGAAGAGCAGTACTTC. The encoded protein is CASSLGPGQGPEEQYF.

The chain combines TRBV9 with TRBJ1-1; the D gene is possibly TRBD1 (6 bases). The CDR3 has 13 amino acids. Trimming removed 4 bases from V and 4 bases from J, with 11 bases in between. Germline-derived CDR1 and CDR2 are SGDLS and YYNGEE. The CDR3 region is CASSLQGSTEAFF. Here the CDR3 DNA reads TGTGCCAGCAGCTTGCAGGGGTCCACTGAAGCTTTCTTT.

The V call is TRBV28, the J call TRBJ2-7; no clear D. V lost 3 bases to trimming and J lost 4 bases, with 19 bases between them. Germline assignment: CDR1 MDHEN and CDR2 SYDVKM. The CDR3 covers 16 residues. This chain's CDR3 is CASSFPAWSGRYEQYF. CDR3 nucleotide sequence: TGTGCCAGCAGTTTCCCGGCCTGGTCGGGTCGGTACGAGCAGTACTTC.

V is TRBV19 and J is TRBJ2-7, with a tentative D call TRBD1 (5 bases). CDR3 length: 15 amino acids. The ends were cut back, 3 bases at V and 7 bases at J, with 19 bases in the middle. Germline CDR1 reads LNHDA; CDR2 reads SQIVND (reference sequence). The CDR3 DNA reads TGTGCCAGTAGTATTGTAGGTCGCAGGGCCGGAGAGCAGTACTTC. Protein sequence: CASSIVGRRAGEQYF.

V is TRBV14 and J is TRBJ2-7, with D perhaps TRBD2 (6 bases). Looked up from germline, CDR1 is SGHDN and CDR2 is FVKESK. The CDR3 contains 17 residues. V shed 4 bases and J shed 3 bases, with 22 bases lying between them. CDR3 loop: CASSPMRTITPSYEQYF. CDR3 sequence (DNA): TGTGCCAGCAGCCCCATGAGGACTATTACACCTAGCTACGAGCAGTACTTC.

Comments on this clone: Other DNA sequences in the sample encode the same CDR3. This chain uses TRBV5-4 with TRBJ1-1, with D possibly matching TRBD1 (6 bases). Trimming took 3 bases from V and 5 from J, leaving 8 bases between them. CDR3 size: 12 residues. Germline V gene lookup returns CDR1 SGHNT and CDR2 YYREEE (reference sequence). CDR3 bases: TGTGCCAGCAGCTACAGGGATACTGAAGCTTTCTTT. This codes for CASSYRDTEAFF. The variable domain in full, completed from reference TRBV5-4 and TRBJ1-1, reads ETGVTQSPTHLIKTRGQQVTLRCSSQSGHNTVSWYQQALGQGPQFIFQYYREEENGRGNFPPRFSGLQFPNYSSELNVNALELDDSALYLCASSYRDTEAFFGQGTRLTVV.